These 14 T cell receptor beta chains were sequenced from one sample in a study of control samples from healthy donors and cancer patients. Profiled with immunoSEQ multiplex PCR; TCRdb holds only in-frame clones, not every one. The data hold about 72,000 clones, with roughly 92% observed a single time. The material sequenced was blood. Source of these receptors: a woman in her sixties in good health.

This rearrangement joins TRBV6-1 to TRBJ2-7; 9 bases match TRBD1. The CDR3 covers 14 residues. The V gene's germline CDR1 is MNHNS and CDR2 SASEGT. Trimming cost V 3 bases and J 2 bases; bases outside gene matches: 2. CDR3 loop: CASSETGGAYEQYF. DNA of the CDR3: TGTGCCAGCAGTGAGACAGGGGGGGCCTACGAGCAGTACTTC.

The CDR3 is CASSSLMADTQYF. The CDR3 nucleotides read TGTGCCAGCAGTTCACTTATGGCAGATACGCAGTATTTT. The gene calls are TRBV27 and TRBJ2-3, with D uncertain. With 4 bases removed from V and 4 bases from J, the gap between germline ends came to 9 bases. There are 13 residues in the CDR3. Germline-derived CDR1 and CDR2 are MNHEY and SMNVEV (reference sequence).

The chain is built from TRBV3-1 (or the pseudogene TRBV3-2) and TRBJ2-1, with D perhaps assigned TRBD1 or TRBD2 (5 bases each). Looked up from germline, CDR1 is LGHDT and CDR2 is YNNKEL (reference sequence). V lost 6 bases and J 9 bases, leaving 24 bases between the germline ends. The CDR3 has 16 residues. In DNA, the CDR3 is TGTGCCAGCAGTCCATTCGTGGGGGAGCTGGGGGTTGAGCAGTTCTTC. Protein: CASSPFVGELGVEQFF.

This clone was counted only a few times. The chain carries TRBV5-1 and TRBJ1-6; the match to TRBD1 covers 8 bases. The CDR3 runs to 14 residues. Germline CDR1 SGHRS, CDR2 YFSETQ. With 4 bases clipped from V and 9 bases from J, the junction kept 6 bases outside the gene matches. The CDR3 coding sequence is TGCGCCAGCAGCCCCGGACAGGGAGGTTCACCCCTCCACTTT. It is translated as CASSPGQGGSPLHF.

The gene calls are TRBV18 and TRBJ2-1, with TRBD2 matching over 9 bases. CDR3 length equals 17 residues. The germline V gene has CDR1 KGHSH and CDR2 LQKENI. V shed 0 bases, J shed 6 bases, and the junction held 9 bases outside the gene matches. The CDR3 spells CASSPPASGTPINEQFF. The CDR3 DNA follows: TGTGCCAGCTCACCACCGGCTAGCGGGACTCCCATCAATGAGCAGTTCTTC.

The V gene is TRBV11-2, the J gene TRBJ2-5; tentative D call: TRBD2 (6 bases). The CDR3 consists of 14 residues. CDR1 and CDR2 from the germline V gene are SGHAT and FQNNGV. Trimming cost V 1 base and J 5 bases, with 11 bases left between them. In nucleotides, the CDR3 is TGTGCCAGCAGCTTAGGGGCGGGGAGGGAGACCCAGTACTTC. It translates to CASSLGAGRETQYF.

The chain uses TRBV7-9 and TRBJ2-5; D uncertain. V was trimmed by 5 bases and J by 10 bases, leaving 14 bases between them. The CDR3 has 12 amino acids. Germline CDR1 is SEHNR and CDR2 is FQNEAQ (reference sequence). CDR3 nucleotide sequence: TGTGCCAGCAGCACGACAAGGTTTAACCAGTACTTC. This codes for CASSTTRFNQYF.

The V call is TRBV5-1, the J call TRBJ2-1; a weak D match, TRBD1 (5 bases). The CDR3 spans 16 residues. V lost 4 bases to trimming and J lost 1 base, with 15 bases between them. Germline V CDR1 and CDR2: SGHRS, YFSETQ. The CDR3 DNA sequence: TGCGCCAGCAGCCTGCTTGGGGCTTCTTCCTACAATGAGCAGTTCTTC. This translates into CASSLLGASSYNEQFF.

This chain's CDR3 is CASRPEGQGYSWALHF. The DNA for the CDR3 is TGTGCCAGCAGACCAGAGGGACAGGGCTATAGTTGGGCCCTCCACTTT. The chain carries TRBV28 and TRBJ1-6; TRBD1 matches 9 bases. This CDR3 spans 16 amino acids. The ends lost 6 bases at V and 14 bases at J; junction bases unmatched: 17. Germline V gene data show CDR1 as MDHEN and CDR2 as SYDVKM.

This sequence joins TRBV6-5 and TRBJ1-1; 7 positions agree with TRBD1. The CDR3 covers 14 residues. V shed 2 bases and J 7 bases; nucleotides not matched to a gene: 7. The germline gives CDR1 MNHEY, CDR2 SVGAGI. The CDR3: CASSYGRGQFEAFF. CDR3 DNA sequence: TGTGCCAGCAGTTACGGCCGGGGACAGTTTGAAGCTTTCTTT.

This clone appeared once. J is TRBJ1-5 and V is TRBV24-1; D is perhaps TRBD1 (5 bases). With 7 bases removed from V and 1 base from J, the gap between germline ends came to 7 bases. CDR1 is KGHDR and CDR2 is SFDVKD in the germline V gene. This CDR3 spans 13 amino acids. The CDR3 bases are TGTGCCACCAGCGGACACAGCAATCAGCCCCAGCATTTT. It is translated as CATSGHSNQPQHF.

This chain uses TRBV5-5 with TRBJ2-3; 8 positions agree with TRBD1. V dropped 7 bases and J dropped 3; count of bases not matched to a gene: 10. CDR3 size: 15 residues. Germline-derived CDR1 and CDR2 are SGHKS and YYEKEE (reference sequence). This CDR3 is CASQTRDRKTDTQYF. In DNA form, the CDR3 reads TGTGCCAGCCAAACCCGGGACAGGAAAACAGATACGCAGTATTTT.

The chain joins TRBV12-5 to TRBJ2-1, with 8 bases that match TRBD2. The CDR3 runs 15 residues. Trimming cost V 5 bases and J 7 bases; bases outside gene matches: 10. The germline CDR1 and CDR2 sequences are LGHNT and FRNRAP. This chain's CDR3 is CASGGHGLARNEQFF. The CDR3 DNA reads TGTGCTAGTGGTGGACACGGACTAGCTCGGAATGAGCAGTTCTTC.

J is TRBJ2-2 and V is TRBV2; TRBD2 might be the D (5 bases). Trimming left V 6 bases short and J 3 bases short, with 11 bases between. CDR1 is SNHLY and CDR2 is FYNNEI in the germline V gene. The CDR3 has 14 residues. The CDR3 DNA is TGTGCCAGCAGCTGGACTGGGCACACCGGGGAGCTGTTTTTT. The encoded protein is CASSWTGHTGELFF.